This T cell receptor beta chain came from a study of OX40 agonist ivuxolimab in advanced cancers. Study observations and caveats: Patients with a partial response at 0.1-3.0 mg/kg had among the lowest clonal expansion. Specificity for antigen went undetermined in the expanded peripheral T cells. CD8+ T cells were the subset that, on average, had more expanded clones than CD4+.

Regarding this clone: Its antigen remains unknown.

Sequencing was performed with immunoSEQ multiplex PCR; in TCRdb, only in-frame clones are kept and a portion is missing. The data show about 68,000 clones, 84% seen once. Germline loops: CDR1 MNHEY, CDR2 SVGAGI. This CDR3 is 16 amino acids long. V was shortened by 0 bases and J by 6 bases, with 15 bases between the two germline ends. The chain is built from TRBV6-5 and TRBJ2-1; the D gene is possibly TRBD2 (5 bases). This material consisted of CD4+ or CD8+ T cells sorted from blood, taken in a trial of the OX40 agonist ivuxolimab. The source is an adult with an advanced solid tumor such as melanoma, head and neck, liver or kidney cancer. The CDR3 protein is CASSYSGSSAVNEQFF. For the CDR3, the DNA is TGTGCCAGCAGTTACTCAGGAAGTAGCGCCGTCAATGAGCAGTTCTTC.